The clone carrying this TCR beta chain was seen a handful of times. The junction shows a germline mismatch at one end, possibly a read error. Researchers amplified the TCR beta CDR3 regions from RNA transcripts. HTBI primers were the set used in a first-round RT-PCR of the TCR CDR3. MiXCR was run by TCRdb on the multiplex PCR reads, yielding one entry per CDR3 protein. Here the sample spans hundreds of thousands of distinct CDR3 sequences, 35% being singletons. The CDR3 totals 15 residues. CDR1 and CDR2 from the germline V gene are ENHRY and SYGVKD. Patients counted as stable if ophthalmopathy did not develop within 18 months. These data belong to a study of T cells in Graves' hyperthyroidism and ophthalmopathy.

The receptor's source is a woman between 35 and 50 years old with Graves' hyperthyroidism. V gene TRBV10-3 combines with J gene TRBJ1-5; D is unclear. Sequencing was performed on blood. DNA of the CDR3: TGTGCCAGCAGTTACTCGTATTCGGTAAATCAGCCCCAGCATTTT. Residues: CASSYSYSVNQPQHF.